This T cell receptor beta chain stems from a study of CD8+ T cells in alopecia areata. CDR1 and CDR2 (germline): SGDLS, YYNGEE. With 2 bases removed from V and 5 bases from J, the gap between germline ends came to 13 bases. The CDR3 contains 14 residues. Extracted RNA was reverse transcribed, and the resulting cDNA served as sequencing template. The repertoire was sequenced with immunoSEQ multiplex PCR; TCRdb's copy has only in-frame clones and lacks some. The sample has some 130,000 clones; 53% are singletons. Described treatment: oral pan-JAK inhibitor, 5-10 mg twice daily. Sequenced material: CD4+ T cells sorted from blood, taken at week 4, from a patient treated with tofacitinib. This receptor was identified in a human donor with alopecia areata. This chain joins TRBV9 and TRBJ2-5, with D possibly TRBD1 on 6 matching bases. The CDR3 loop reads CASSVGQSRETQYF. Written as DNA, the CDR3 is TGTGCCAGCAGCGTGGGACAATCAAGGGAGACCCAGTACTTC. The variable domain in full, completed from reference TRBV9 and TRBJ2-5, reads DSGVTQTPKHLITATGQRVTLRCSPRSGDLSVYWYQQSLDQGLQFLIQYYNGEERAKGNILERFSAQQFPDLHSELNLSSLELGDSALYFCASSVGQSRETQYFGPGTRLLVL.